This paragraph covers one TCR beta chain sequence. The table came from immunoSEQ multiplex PCR; TCRdb's copy has only in-frame clones and leaves some out. This table holds about 40,000 clones, approximately 88% found once. The CDR3 is 17 residues long. The V gene end was trimmed by 0 bases and the J gene end by 9 bases; junction bases not matched to a gene: 8. From germline, CDR1 is MNHNS and CDR2 SASEGT. This record belongs to a study of T cell changes during pregnancy in multiple sclerosis. The gene calls are TRBV6-1 and TRBJ2-1; 13 positions agree with TRBD2. The source was peripheral blood, collected in the first trimester of pregnancy. The clonotype originates from a female donor in good health, enrolled as a control in a pregnancy study. CDR3: CASSEAPGLAGVGEQFF. The CDR3 coding sequence is TGTGCCAGCAGTGAAGCTCCCGGACTAGCGGGAGTTGGTGAGCAGTTCTTC.